Each of the 3 T cell receptor beta chains below was sequenced from the same sample in a study of blood T cell repertoires in COVID-19. Produced via immunoSEQ multiplex PCR; TCRdb's table is partial and in-frame only. Of hundreds of thousands of clones listed, over 75% are singletons. The sequencing sample was made of peripheral blood. The receptors derive from a human donor in a cohort sampled during active COVID-19.

The chain is built from TRBV6-1 and TRBJ2-4; tentative D call: TRBD1 (5 bases). The CDR3 has 15 residues. Trimming removed 3 bases from V and 0 bases from J, with 9 bases in between. CDR1 is MNHNS, CDR2 SASEGT, per germline. The CDR3 DNA is TGTGCCAGCAGTGAGGGGCCGGTAGCCAAAAACATTCAGTACTTC. As protein: CASSEGPVAKNIQYF.

The chain has TRBV19 and TRBJ2-2; 10 bases map to TRBD2. After removal of 1 base from V and 8 bases from J, the junction contained 7 bases not matched to a gene. Germline assignment: CDR1 LNHDA and CDR2 SQIVND (reference sequence). The CDR3 is 16 residues long. CDR3 sequence (DNA): TGTGCCAGTAGTATAGGAAGCGGGAGGGCCGCGGGGGAGCTGTTTTTT. Translated, it gives CASSIGSGRAAGELFF.

This chain joins TRBV20-1 and TRBJ1-4, with D maybe TRBD1 (6 bases). This CDR3 is 14 amino acids long. V was pared by 3 bases and J by 7 bases, with 15 bases between. The V gene's germline CDR1 is DFQATT and CDR2 SNEGSKA (reference sequence). CDR3 in DNA: TGCAGTGCTAGTCAGGGGTCTAGGGTTGAAAAACTGTTTTTT. This sequence encodes CSASQGSRVEKLFF.